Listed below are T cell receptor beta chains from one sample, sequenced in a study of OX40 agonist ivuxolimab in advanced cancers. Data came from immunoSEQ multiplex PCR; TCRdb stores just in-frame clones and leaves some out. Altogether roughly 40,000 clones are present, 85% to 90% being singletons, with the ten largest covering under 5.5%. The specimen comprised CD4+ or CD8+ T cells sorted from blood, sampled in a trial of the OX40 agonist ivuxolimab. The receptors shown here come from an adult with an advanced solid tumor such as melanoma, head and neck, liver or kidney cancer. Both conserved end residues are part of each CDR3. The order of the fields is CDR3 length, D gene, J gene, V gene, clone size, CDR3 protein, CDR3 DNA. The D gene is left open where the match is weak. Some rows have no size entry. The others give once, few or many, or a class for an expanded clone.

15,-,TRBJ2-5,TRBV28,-,CASSPGRQATETQYF,TGTGCCAGCAGTCCCGGGCGACAGGCTACGGAGACCCAGTACTTC
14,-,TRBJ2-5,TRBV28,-,CASSFSGWEKSQYF,TGTGCCAGCAGTTTCTCAGGGTGGGAGAAGTCCCAGTACTTC
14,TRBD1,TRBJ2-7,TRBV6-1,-,CAISSGTGFYEQYF,TGTGCCATCTCCTCCGGGACAGGGTTCTACGAGCAGTACTTC
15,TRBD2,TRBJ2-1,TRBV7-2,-,CASSWTSGGYNEQFF,TGTGCCAGCAGCTGGACTAGCGGGGGGTACAATGAGCAGTTCTTC
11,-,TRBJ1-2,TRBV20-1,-,CSASGYGRDTF,TGCAGTGCTAGTGGTTATGGTAGAGACACCTTC
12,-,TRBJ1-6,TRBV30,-,CAWSGRNSPLHF,TGTGCCTGGAGTGGGCGGAATTCACCCCTCCACTTT
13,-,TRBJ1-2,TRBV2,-,CASSKKTVFGYTF,TGTGCCAGCAGTAAAAAGACAGTATTCGGCTACACCTTC
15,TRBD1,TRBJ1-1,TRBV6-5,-,CASSSAGGGNTEAFF,TGTGCCAGCAGTTCTGCAGGGGGGGGGAACACTGAAGCTTTCTTT
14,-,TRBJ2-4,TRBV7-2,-,CASSLTLTAHIQYF,TGTGCCAGCAGCTTAACTCTCACGGCACACATTCAGTACTTC
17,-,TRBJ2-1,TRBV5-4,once,CASSRRAGQLSYNEQFF,TGTGCCAGCAGCCGGCGGGCGGGACAGCTCTCCTACAATGAGCAGTTCTTC
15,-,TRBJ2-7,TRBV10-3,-,CAISETYRDSYEQYF,TGTGCCATCAGTGAAACCTATCGGGATTCCTACGAGCAGTACTTC